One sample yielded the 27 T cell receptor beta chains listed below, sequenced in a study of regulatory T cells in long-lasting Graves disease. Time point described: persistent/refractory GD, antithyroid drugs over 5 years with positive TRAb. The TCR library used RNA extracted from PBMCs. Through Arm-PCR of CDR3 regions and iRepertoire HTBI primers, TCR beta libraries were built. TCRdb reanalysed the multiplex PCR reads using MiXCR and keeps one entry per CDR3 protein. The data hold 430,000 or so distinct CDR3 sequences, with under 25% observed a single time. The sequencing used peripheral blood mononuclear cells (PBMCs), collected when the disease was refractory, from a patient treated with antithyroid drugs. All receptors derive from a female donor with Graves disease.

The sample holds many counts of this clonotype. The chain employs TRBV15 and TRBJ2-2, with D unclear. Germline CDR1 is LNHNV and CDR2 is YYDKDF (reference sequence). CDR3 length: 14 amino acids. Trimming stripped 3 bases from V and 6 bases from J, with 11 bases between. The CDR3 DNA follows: TGTGCCACCAGCAGTCTAAGTTACTCCGGGGAGCTGTTTTTT. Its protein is CATSSLSYSGELFF.

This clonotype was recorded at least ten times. The CDR3 loop is CASSQGPGANVLTF. The CDR3 coding sequence is TGTGCCAGCTCACAGGGACCTGGGGCCAACGTCCTGACTTTC. The chain couples TRBV6-1 to TRBJ2-6, with D tentatively TRBD1 (6 bases). V was pared by 8 bases and J by 2 bases, with 10 bases between. The CDR3 spans 14 residues. Germline CDR1 MNHNS, CDR2 SASEGT.

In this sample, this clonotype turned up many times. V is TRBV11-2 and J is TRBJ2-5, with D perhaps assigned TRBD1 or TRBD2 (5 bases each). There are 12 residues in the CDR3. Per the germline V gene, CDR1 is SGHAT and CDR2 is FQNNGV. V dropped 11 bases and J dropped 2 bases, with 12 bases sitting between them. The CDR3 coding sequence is TGTGCCTCCAGGGACCGACAAGAGACCCAGTACTTC. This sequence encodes CASRDRQETQYF.

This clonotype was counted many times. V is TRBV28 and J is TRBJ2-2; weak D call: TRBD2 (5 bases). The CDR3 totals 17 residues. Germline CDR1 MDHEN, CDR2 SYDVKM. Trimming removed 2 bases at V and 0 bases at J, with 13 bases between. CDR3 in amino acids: CASSLREAIANTGELFF. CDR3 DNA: TGTGCCAGCAGTTTACGGGAAGCTATCGCGAACACCGGGGAGCTGTTTTTT. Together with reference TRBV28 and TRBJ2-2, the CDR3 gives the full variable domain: DVKVTQSSRYLVKRTGEKVFLECVQDMDHENMFWYRQDPGLGLRLIYFSYDVKMKEKGDIPEGYSVSREKKERFSLILESASTNQTSMYLCASSLREAIANTGELFFGEGSRLTVL.

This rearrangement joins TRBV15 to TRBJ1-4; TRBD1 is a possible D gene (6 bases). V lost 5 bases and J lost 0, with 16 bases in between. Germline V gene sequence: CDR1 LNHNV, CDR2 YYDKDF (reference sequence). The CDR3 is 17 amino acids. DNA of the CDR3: TGTGCCACCAGCCCGAGGGGGGGGGCTGCAACTAATGAAAAACTGTTTTTT. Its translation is CATSPRGGAATNEKLFF. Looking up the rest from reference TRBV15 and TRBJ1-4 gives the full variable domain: DAMVIQNPRYQVTQFGKPVTLSCSQTLNHNVMYWYQQKSSQAPKLLFHYYDKDFNNEADTPDNFQSRRPNTSFCFLDIRSPGLGDTAMYLCATSPRGGAATNEKLFFGSGTQLSVL.

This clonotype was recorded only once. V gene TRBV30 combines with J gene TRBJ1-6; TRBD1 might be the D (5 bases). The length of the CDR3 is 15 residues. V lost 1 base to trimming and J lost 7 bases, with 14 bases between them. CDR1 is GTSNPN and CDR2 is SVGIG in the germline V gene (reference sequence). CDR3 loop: CAWSARTGFNSPLHF. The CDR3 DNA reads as TGTGCCTGGAGTGCCCGTACAGGATTCAATTCACCCCTCCACTTT.

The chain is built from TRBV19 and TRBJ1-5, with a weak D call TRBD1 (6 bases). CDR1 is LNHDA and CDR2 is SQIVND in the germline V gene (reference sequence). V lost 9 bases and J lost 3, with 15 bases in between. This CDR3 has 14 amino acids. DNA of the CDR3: TGTGCCAGCCATGCAGGGGCCTACAATCAGCCCCAGCATTTT. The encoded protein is CASHAGAYNQPQHF. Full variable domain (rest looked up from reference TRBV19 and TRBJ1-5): DGGITQSPKYLFRKEGQNVTLSCEQNLNHDAMYWYRQDPGQGLRLIYYSQIVNDFQKGDIAEGYSVSREKKESFPLTVTSAQKNPTAFYLCASHAGAYNQPQHFGDGTRLSIL.

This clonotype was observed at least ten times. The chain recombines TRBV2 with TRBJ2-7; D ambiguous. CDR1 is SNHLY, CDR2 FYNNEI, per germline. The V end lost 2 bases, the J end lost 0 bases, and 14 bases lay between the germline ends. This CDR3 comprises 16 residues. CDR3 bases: TGTGCCAGCAGTGAAAGTGGACCCGAGAGCTCCTACGAGCAGTACTTC. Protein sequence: CASSESGPESSYEQYF.

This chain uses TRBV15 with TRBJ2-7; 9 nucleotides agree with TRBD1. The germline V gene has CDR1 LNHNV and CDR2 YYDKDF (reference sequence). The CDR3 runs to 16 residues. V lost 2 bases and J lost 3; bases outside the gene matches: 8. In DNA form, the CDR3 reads TGTGCCACCAGCAGACTTTTTGGGACAGGGAGCTACGAGCAGTACTTC. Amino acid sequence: CATSRLFGTGSYEQYF.

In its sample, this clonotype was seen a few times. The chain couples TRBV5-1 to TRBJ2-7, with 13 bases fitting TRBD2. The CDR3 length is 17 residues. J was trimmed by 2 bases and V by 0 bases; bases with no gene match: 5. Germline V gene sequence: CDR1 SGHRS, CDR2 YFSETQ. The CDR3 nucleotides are TGCGCCAGCAGCTTGGCCAGGACTAGCGGGAGACCCTACGAGCAGTACTTC. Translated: CASSLARTSGRPYEQYF.

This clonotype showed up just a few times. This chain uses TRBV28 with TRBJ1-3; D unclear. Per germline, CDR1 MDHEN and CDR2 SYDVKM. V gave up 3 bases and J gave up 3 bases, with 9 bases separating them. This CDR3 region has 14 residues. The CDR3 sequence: CASSFPQGGNTIYF. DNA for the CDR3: TGTGCCAGCAGTTTTCCTCAAGGTGGAAACACCATATATTTT.

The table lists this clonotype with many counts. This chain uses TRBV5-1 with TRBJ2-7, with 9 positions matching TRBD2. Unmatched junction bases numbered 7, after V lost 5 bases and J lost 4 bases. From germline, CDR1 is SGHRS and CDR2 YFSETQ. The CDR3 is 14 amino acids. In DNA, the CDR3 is TGCGCCAGCAGGTTAGCGGGAGCGGTTTACGAGCAGTACTTC. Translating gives CASRLAGAVYEQYF.

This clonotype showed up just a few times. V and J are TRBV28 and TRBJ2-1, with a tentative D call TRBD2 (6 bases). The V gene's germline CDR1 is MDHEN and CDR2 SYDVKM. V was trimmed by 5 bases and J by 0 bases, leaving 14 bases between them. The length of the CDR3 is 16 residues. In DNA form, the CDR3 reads TGTGCCAGCAGTCCCCCTAGCGTCAGCTCCTACAATGAGCAGTTCTTC. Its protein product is CASSPPSVSSYNEQFF.

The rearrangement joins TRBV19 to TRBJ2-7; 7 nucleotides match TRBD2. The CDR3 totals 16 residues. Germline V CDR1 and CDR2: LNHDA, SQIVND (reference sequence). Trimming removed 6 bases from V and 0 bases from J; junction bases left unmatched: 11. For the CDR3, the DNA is TGTGCCAGTAGGCTAGGAACTCTAGCGGACTCCTACGAGCAGTACTTC. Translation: CASRLGTLADSYEQYF.

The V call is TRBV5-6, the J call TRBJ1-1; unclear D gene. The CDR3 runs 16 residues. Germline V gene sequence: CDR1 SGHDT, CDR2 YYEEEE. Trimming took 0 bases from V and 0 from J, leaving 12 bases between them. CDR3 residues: CASSLGRWGLNTEAFF. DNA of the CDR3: TGTGCCAGCAGCTTGGGCAGGTGGGGATTGAACACTGAAGCTTTCTTT. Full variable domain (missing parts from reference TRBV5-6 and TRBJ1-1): DAGVTQSPTHLIKTRGQQVTLRCSPKSGHDTVSWYQQALGQGPQFIFQYYEEEERQRGNFPDRFSGHQFPNYSSELNVNALLLGDSALYLCASSLGRWGLNTEAFFGQGTRLTVV.

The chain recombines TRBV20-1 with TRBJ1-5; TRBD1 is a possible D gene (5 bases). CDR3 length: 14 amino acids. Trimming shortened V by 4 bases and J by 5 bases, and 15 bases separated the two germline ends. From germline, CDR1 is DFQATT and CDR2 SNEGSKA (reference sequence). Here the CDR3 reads CSAKTAGVDQPQHF. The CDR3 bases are TGCAGTGCTAAGACAGCGGGGGTAGATCAGCCCCAGCATTTT.

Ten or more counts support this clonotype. In nucleotides, the CDR3 is TGTGCCAGCAGGTACCAGGGCTTCACTGAAGCTTTCTTT. Translated, it gives CASRYQGFTEAFF. This chain connects TRBV7-9 to TRBJ1-1, with a possible D match to TRBD1 (5 bases). The CDR3 is made up of 13 amino acids. Trimming removed 6 bases at V and 4 bases at J, with 12 bases between. Germline V gives CDR1 SEHNR, CDR2 FQNEAQ (reference sequence).

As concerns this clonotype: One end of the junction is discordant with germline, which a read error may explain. This chain's CDR3 is CASKPQASGSYGQYF. The CDR3 bases are TGTGCCAGCAAGCCACAGGCTTCGGGCTCCTACGGGCAGTACTTC. The chain carries TRBV12-3 or TRBV12-4 and TRBJ2-7; a possible D gene is TRBD1 (5 bases). There are 15 residues in the CDR3.

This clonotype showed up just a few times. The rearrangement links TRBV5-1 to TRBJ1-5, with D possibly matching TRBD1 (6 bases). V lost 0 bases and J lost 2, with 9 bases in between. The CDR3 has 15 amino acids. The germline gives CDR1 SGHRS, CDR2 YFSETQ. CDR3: CASSLGTEGNQPQHF. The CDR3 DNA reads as TGCGCCAGCAGCTTGGGGACAGAGGGCAATCAGCCCCAGCATTTT.

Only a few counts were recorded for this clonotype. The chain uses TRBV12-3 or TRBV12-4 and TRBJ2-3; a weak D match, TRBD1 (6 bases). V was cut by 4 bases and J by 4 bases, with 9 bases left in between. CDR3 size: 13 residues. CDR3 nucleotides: TGTGCCAGCAGTTCCAGGGGATCAGATACGCAGTATTTT. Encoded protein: CASSSRGSDTQYF.

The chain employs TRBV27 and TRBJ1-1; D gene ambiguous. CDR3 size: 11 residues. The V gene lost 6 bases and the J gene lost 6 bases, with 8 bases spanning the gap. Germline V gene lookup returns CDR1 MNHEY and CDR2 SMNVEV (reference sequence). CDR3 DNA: TGTGCCAGCAGGCTGGGCGCTGAAGCTTTCTTT. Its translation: CASRLGAEAFF.

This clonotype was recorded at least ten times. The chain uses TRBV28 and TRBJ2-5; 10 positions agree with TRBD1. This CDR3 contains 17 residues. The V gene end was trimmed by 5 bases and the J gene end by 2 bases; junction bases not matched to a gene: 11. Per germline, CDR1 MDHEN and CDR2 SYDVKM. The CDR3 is CASSPRGQGRPQETQYF. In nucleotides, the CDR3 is TGTGCCAGCAGTCCGCGGGGACAGGGGCGCCCACAAGAGACCCAGTACTTC.

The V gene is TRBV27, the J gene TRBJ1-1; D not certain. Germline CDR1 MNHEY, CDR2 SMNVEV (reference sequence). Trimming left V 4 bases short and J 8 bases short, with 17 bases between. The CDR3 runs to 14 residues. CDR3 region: CASSSISGLPEAFF. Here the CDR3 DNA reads TGTGCCAGCAGTTCCATATCGGGTTTGCCCGAAGCTTTCTTT.

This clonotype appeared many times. The DNA for the CDR3 is TGTGCCAGCGCCCGGTGGCGTGATGGGGGCAATCAGCCCCAGCATTTT. It codes for CASARWRDGGNQPQHF. V gene TRBV2 combines with J gene TRBJ1-5, with no clear D. This CDR3 spans 16 amino acids. Germline V lookup: CDR1 SNHLY, CDR2 FYNNEI. With 8 bases removed from V and 2 bases from J, the gap between germline ends came to 19 bases.

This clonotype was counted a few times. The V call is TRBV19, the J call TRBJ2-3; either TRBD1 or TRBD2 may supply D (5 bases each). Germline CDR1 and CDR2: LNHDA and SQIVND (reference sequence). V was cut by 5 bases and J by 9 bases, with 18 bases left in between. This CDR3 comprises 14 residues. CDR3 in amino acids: CASSEGRRKDTQYF. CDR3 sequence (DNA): TGTGCCAGTAGTGAGGGACGGCGGAAGGACACGCAGTATTTT.

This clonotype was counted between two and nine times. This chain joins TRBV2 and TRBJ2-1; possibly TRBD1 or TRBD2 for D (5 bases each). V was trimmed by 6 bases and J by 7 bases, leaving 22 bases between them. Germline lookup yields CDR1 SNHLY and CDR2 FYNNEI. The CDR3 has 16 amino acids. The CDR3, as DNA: TGTGCCAGCAGGGACCGGCCGTGGGGTGAGGGGAATGAGCAGTTCTTC. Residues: CASRDRPWGEGNEQFF.

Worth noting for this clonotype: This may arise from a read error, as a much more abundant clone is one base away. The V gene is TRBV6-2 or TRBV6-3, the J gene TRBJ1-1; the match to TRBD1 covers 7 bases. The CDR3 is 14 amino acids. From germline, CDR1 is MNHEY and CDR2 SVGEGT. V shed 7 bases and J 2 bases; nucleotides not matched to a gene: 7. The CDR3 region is CASIGDRANTEAFF. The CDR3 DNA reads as TGTGCCAGCATTGGGGACAGAGCCAACACTGAAGCTTTCTTT.